These T cell receptor beta chains were read from a single sample in a study of T cells after somatic rescue of genetic block. The repertoire was sequenced with immunoSEQ multiplex PCR; TCRdb's copy has only in-frame clones and lacks some. The sample lists approximately 88,000 clones; 75% to 90% were seen once. The sample taken for sequencing was peripheral blood mononuclear cells (PBMCs). Source of these receptors: a woman aged 18 to 35. CDR3s include the opening cysteine and the closing phenylalanine or tryptophan. The order of the fields is J gene, D gene, V gene, clone size, CDR3 protein, CDR3 DNA. A D gene is named only where the DNA matches it firmly. Rows give clone size only sometimes, using once, few, many, or a class for an expanded clone.

TRBJ2-7 | - | TRBV19 | once | CASSGGYEQYF | TGTGCCAGTAGTGGCGGCTACGAGCAGTACTTC
TRBJ2-7 | - | TRBV29-1 | - | CSVHGAGRYEQYF | TGCAGCGTCCATGGGGCCGGGCGGTACGAGCAGTACTTC
TRBJ1-2 | TRBD1 | TRBV7-9 | - | CASSPIDRGVYGYTF | TGTGCCAGCAGCCCGATAGACAGGGGCGTCTATGGCTACACCTTC
TRBJ2-5 | - | TRBV2 | - | CASYGGRGGSQYF | TGTGCCAGCTACGGCGGCAGGGGGGGTTCTCAGTACTTC
TRBJ2-7 | - | TRBV7-2 | - | CASARGTYEQYF | TGTGCCAGTGCCAGGGGAACCTACGAGCAGTACTTC
TRBJ2-1 | - | TRBV6-6 | - | CASSSLGTVYNEQFF | TGTGCCAGCAGTTCCCTCGGGACGGTATACAATGAGCAGTTCTTC
TRBJ2-3 | - | TRBV27 | - | CASSQRWGGTDTQYF | TGTGCCAGCAGTCAACGCTGGGGGGGCACAGATACGCAGTATTTT
TRBJ2-1 | TRBD2 | TRBV6-5 | - | CASSYTSGTSGSRPFF | TGTGCCAGCAGTTACACATCCGGGACTAGCGGGAGTAGGCCGTTCTTC
TRBJ2-7 | - | TRBV18 | once | CASSRAGPTYEQYF | TGTGCCAGCTCCCGGGCCGGGCCGACTTACGAGCAGTACTTC
TRBJ2-2 | - | TRBV30 | - | CAWSVYTGELFF | TGTGCCTGGAGTGTGTACACCGGGGAGCTGTTTTTT
TRBJ1-1 | - | TRBV7-9 | few | CASSLVGSLNTEAFF | TGTGCCAGCAGCTTAGTGGGCAGCTTGAACACTGAAGCTTTCTTT
TRBJ1-6 | - | TRBV6-1 | - | CASSEAEGPYNSPLHF | TGTGCCAGCAGTGAAGCGGAGGGGCCCTATAATTCACCCCTCCACTTT
TRBJ1-1 | TRBD1 | TRBV18 | - | CASSLRTGGAEAFF | TGTGCCAGCTCACTCAGGACAGGGGGGGCTGAAGCTTTCTTT
TRBJ1-5 | - | TRBV9 | - | CASSAGDRQPQHF | TGTGCCAGCAGCGCAGGAGATAGACAGCCCCAGCATTTT
TRBJ2-5 | TRBD2 | TRBV6-1 | - | CASRNGLAEETQYF | TGTGCCAGCAGGAACGGACTAGCGGAAGAGACCCAGTACTTC
TRBJ2-3 | - | TRBV7-7 | - | CASSLGSGRDTQYF | TGTGCTAGCAGCTTAGGATCTGGTCGAGATACGCAGTATTTT